These 10 T cell receptor beta chains originate from one sample sequenced in a study of blood T cells in healthy people across ages. Combining a sample-barcoded 5' primer with a J-beta primer mix, a second PCR ran for 7 to 11 cycles. TCRdb re-analysed the 5' RACE reads in MiXCR, keeping a single row per CDR3 protein. The sample contains about a million distinct CDR3 sequences, 40% to 60% of which appear only once. Material: blood. These receptors originate from a man aged 25-40 years in good health.

The sample holds one count of this clonotype. One end of the junction does not line up with germline, which may come from a read error. The chain has TRBV24-1 and TRBJ2-3, with 7 bases matching TRBD1. The CDR3 runs 15 residues. Germline CDR1 reads KGHDR; CDR2 reads SFDVKD. This chain's CDR3 is CAISDTGQYTDTQYF. The CDR3 DNA follows: TGTGCCATCAGTGATACGGGACAGTACACAGATACGCAGTATTTT.

V usage is TRBV6-6 and J usage is TRBJ1-2; possible D gene TRBD1, 5 bases. The CDR3 is 15 amino acids. Germline values: CDR1 MNHNY, CDR2 SVGAGI (reference sequence). The V end was cut by 6 bases, the J end by 2 bases, with 16 bases between. The CDR3 sequence: CASSREGEGNYGYTF. The CDR3 bases are TGTGCCAGCAGCCGTGAGGGTGAGGGGAACTATGGCTACACCTTC.

The chain uses TRBV20-1 and TRBJ2-3, with a tentative D call TRBD1 (6 bases). The CDR3 has 14 amino acids. Germline assignment: CDR1 DFQATT and CDR2 SNEGSKA (reference sequence). Trimming removed 4 bases from V and 1 base from J, with 12 bases in between. The CDR3 sequence is CSATRQDGTDTQYF. The CDR3 nucleotides are TGCAGTGCTACCCGACAGGATGGCACAGATACGCAGTATTTT.

In its sample, this clonotype was seen once. The gene calls are TRBV2 and TRBJ2-5; a possible D gene is TRBD2 (7 bases). Gene TRBJ2-7 matches the end of the DNA better, so the J call may be wrong. Germline-derived CDR1 and CDR2 are SNHLY and FYNNEI. The CDR3 is 20 amino acids. CDR3 coding DNA: TGTGCCAGCAGACAAAATTTGGGGGCGGGAGCCGACGTTCCTCTCTACGAGCAGTACTTC. Protein sequence: CASRQNLGAGADVPLYEQYF.

The CDR3 loop reads CASSSGTGVREQYF. For the CDR3, the DNA is TGTGCCAGCAGCTCCGGGACAGGAGTTAGGGAGCAGTACTTC. This chain connects TRBV28 to TRBJ2-5, with 8 nucleotides matching TRBD1. Per germline, CDR1 MDHEN and CDR2 SYDVKM. Trimming removed 6 bases from V and 11 bases from J; junction bases left unmatched: 14. CDR3 length: 14 residues.

The V and J genes are TRBV7-2 and TRBJ1-5; D remains unclear. The CDR3 length is 14 residues. Per the germline V gene, CDR1 is SGHTA and CDR2 is FQGNSA. Trimming shortened V by 3 bases and J by 7 bases, and 13 bases separated the two germline ends. CDR3 amino acids: CASSFQDFGQPQHF. DNA of the CDR3: TGTGCCAGCAGCTTTCAAGATTTCGGCCAGCCCCAGCATTTT.

The J gene is TRBJ2-4, the V gene TRBV12-3 or TRBV12-4; TRBD1 matches at 7 bases. CDR3 length: 13 amino acids. V lost 6 bases, J lost 8 bases, and 7 bases stayed unmatched. CDR3 sequence (DNA): TGTGCCAGCAGGGCAGGGGGACACCACATTCAGTACTTC. It is translated as CASRAGGHHIQYF.

This clonotype was seen repeatedly, ten times or more. This CDR3 is CASTGKETQYF. Written as DNA, the CDR3 is TGTGCCAGCACCGGAAAAGAGACCCAGTACTTC. This chain connects TRBV12-3 or TRBV12-4 to TRBJ2-5, with D unresolved. There are 11 residues in the CDR3. V dropped 7 bases and J dropped 3 bases, with 6 bases sitting between them.

The chain combines TRBV12-3 or TRBV12-4 with TRBJ2-3, with 7 bases fitting TRBD1. This CDR3 contains 16 residues. Trimming cost V 6 bases and J 4 bases; bases outside gene matches: 13. The CDR3 here is CASSLMGQIRSDTQYF. CDR3 DNA sequence: TGTGCCAGCAGCCTAATGGGACAGATCAGGTCAGATACGCAGTATTTT.

The chain uses TRBV7-2 and TRBJ2-7, with D perhaps matching TRBD2 (5 bases). The CDR3 consists of 15 residues. The germline CDR1 and CDR2 sequences are SGHTA and FQGNSA. Between the trimmed V and J ends, which lost 5 bases and 2 bases, there was a span of 16 bases. CDR3 nucleotide sequence: TGTGCCAGCAGCCCCGTCACCGGGGTTACCTACGAGCAGTACTTC. Translated, it gives CASSPVTGVTYEQYF.